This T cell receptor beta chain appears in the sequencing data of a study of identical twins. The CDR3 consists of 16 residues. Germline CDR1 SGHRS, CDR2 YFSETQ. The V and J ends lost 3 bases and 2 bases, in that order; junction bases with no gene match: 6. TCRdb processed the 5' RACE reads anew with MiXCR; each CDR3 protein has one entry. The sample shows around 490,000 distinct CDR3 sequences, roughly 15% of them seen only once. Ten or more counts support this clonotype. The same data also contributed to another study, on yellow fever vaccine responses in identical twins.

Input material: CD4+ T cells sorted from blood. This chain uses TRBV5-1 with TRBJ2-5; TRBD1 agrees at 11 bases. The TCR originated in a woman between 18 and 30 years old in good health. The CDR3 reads CASSWTGGIPQETQYF. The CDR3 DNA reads TGCGCCAGCAGCTGGACAGGGGGCATCCCTCAAGAGACCCAGTACTTC.